A selection of T cell receptor beta chains follows, all from one sample in a study of control samples from healthy donors and cancer patients. Clones were sequenced by immunoSEQ multiplex PCR, and TCRdb holds only the in-frame ones, with some missing. Of about 54,000 clones in the sample, 95% to 96% are singletons; the top ten hold approximately 1.9%. The material sequenced was blood. These receptors were collected from a woman in her thirties in good health. Both conserved end residues are part of each CDR3. A D gene is named only where the DNA matches it firmly. Expanded clones are given a class, and other clones once, few, many or no size at all.

v_call	clone_size	j_call	d_call	cdr3_aa	cdr3_nt
TRBV5-8	NA	TRBJ1-6	NA	CASSFKGSLRNSPLHF	TGTGCCAGCAGCTTTAAGGGATCGCTTCGTAATTCACCCCTCCACTTT
TRBV28	NA	TRBJ1-1	NA	CASSSPGSTTEAFF	TGTGCCAGCAGTTCTCCGGGGAGTACCACTGAAGCTTTCTTT
TRBV18	NA	TRBJ1-2	NA	CASSVNREQYGYTF	TGTGCCAGCTCAGTTAATCGGGAGCAGTATGGCTACACCTTC
TRBV19	NA	TRBJ2-2	NA	CASFGIGELFF	TGTGCCAGTTTTGGGATCGGGGAGCTGTTTTTT
TRBV29-1	NA	TRBJ2-3	NA	CSVDLAGSDTQYF	TGCAGCGTTGATTTGGCAGGGAGCGATACGCAGTATTTT
TRBV28	NA	TRBJ1-4	NA	CASSLATAATNEKLFF	TGTGCCAGCAGTTTGGCGACAGCTGCAACTAATGAAAAACTGTTTTTT
TRBV2	NA	TRBJ1-5	NA	CASSDPESSNQPQHF	TGTGCCAGCAGTGACCCGGAGTCTAGCAATCAGCCCCAGCATTTT
TRBV10-2	NA	TRBJ2-7	TRBD1	CASSPGQGSYEQYF	TGCGCCAGCAGTCCGGGACAGGGTTCCTACGAGCAGTACTTC
TRBV27	NA	TRBJ1-5	NA	CASNRANQPQHF	TGTGCCAGCAACAGGGCCAATCAGCCCCAGCATTTT
TRBV19	once	TRBJ2-1	TRBD2	CASSWGTSGRFNEQFF	TGTGCCAGTAGCTGGGGGACTAGCGGGAGGTTCAATGAGCAGTTCTTC
TRBV7-9	NA	TRBJ1-1	NA	CASSAGPGGTEAFF	TGTGCCAGCAGCGCGGGACCGGGGGGCACTGAAGCTTTCTTT
TRBV7-6	NA	TRBJ1-1	NA	CASSLEGRTEAFF	TGTGCCAGCAGCTTAGAAGGGCGCACTGAAGCTTTCTTT
TRBV27	NA	TRBJ2-7	NA	CASSLMPGYEQYF	TGTGCCAGCAGTTTAATGCCCGGCTACGAGCAGTACTTC
TRBV27	NA	TRBJ2-5	TRBD2	CASKQLAGVEETQYF	TGTGCCAGCAAACAACTAGCGGGAGTTGAAGAGACCCAGTACTTC
TRBV28	NA	TRBJ2-2	TRBD2	CASRPTSENTGELFF	TGTGCCAGCAGACCGACTAGCGAGAACACCGGGGAGCTGTTTTTT
TRBV28	NA	TRBJ2-3	NA	CASSLEGPGGTDTQYF	TGTGCCAGCAGTTTAGAGGGCCCAGGGGGCACAGATACGCAGTATTTT
TRBV7-9	once	TRBJ2-2	TRBD2	CASSTDSGRDGELFF	TGTGCCAGCAGCACGGACAGCGGGAGGGACGGGGAGCTGTTTTTT
TRBV5-6	NA	TRBJ2-1	NA	CASSLDSRDEQFF	TGTGCCAGCAGCTTGGACAGTAGGGATGAGCAGTTCTTC
TRBV4-1	once	TRBJ1-3	NA	CASSQDGNSGNTIYF	TGCGCCAGCAGCCAGGACGGGAACTCTGGAAACACCATATATTTT
TRBV5-1	NA	TRBJ2-5	TRBD2	CASSLKVAGGGETQYF	TGCGCCAGCAGCTTGAAGGTAGCGGGAGGCGGGGAGACCCAGTACTTC
TRBV6-6	NA	TRBJ2-2	NA	CASNPNTGELFF	TGTGCCAGCAACCCGAACACCGGGGAGCTGTTTTTT
TRBV3-1/TRBV3-2	NA	TRBJ1-6	NA	CASSQDRGLYNSPLHF	TGTGCCAGCAGCCAAGATAGGGGTCTCTATAATTCACCCCTCCACTTT
TRBV19	NA	TRBJ2-2	NA	CASSIAAVTGELFF	TGTGCCAGTAGTATAGCGGCGGTTACCGGGGAGCTGTTTTTT
TRBV24-1	NA	TRBJ1-5	NA	CATSDTNSSYQPQHF	TGTGCCACCAGTGATACCAACAGTTCTTATCAGCCCCAGCATTTT
TRBV27	NA	TRBJ2-1	TRBD2	CASSFGTSGFGEQFF	TGTGCCAGCAGTTTCGGGACTAGTGGGTTCGGTGAGCAGTTCTTC
TRBV3-1/TRBV3-2	NA	TRBJ1-2	NA	CASSDDAVNYGYTF	TGTGCCAGCAGCGATGATGCGGTTAACTATGGCTACACCTTC
TRBV5-1	NA	TRBJ2-2	TRBD1	CASSLGDTGVYGELFF	TGCGCCAGCAGCTTGGGGGATACAGGGGTTTACGGGGAGCTGTTTTTT